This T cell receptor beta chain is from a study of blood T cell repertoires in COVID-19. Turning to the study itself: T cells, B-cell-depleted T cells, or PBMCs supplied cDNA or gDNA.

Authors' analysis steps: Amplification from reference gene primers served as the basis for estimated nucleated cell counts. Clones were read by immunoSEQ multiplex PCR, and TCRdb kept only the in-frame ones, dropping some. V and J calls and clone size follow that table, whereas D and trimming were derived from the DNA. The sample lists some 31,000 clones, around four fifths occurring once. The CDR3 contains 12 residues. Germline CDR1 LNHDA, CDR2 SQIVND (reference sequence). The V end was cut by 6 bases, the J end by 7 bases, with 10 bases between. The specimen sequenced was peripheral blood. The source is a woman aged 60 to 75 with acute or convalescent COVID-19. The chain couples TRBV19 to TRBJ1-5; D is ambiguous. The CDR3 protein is CASSTTGQPQHF. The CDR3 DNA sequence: TGTGCCAGTAGCACAACCGGGCAGCCCCAGCATTTT.